This T cell receptor beta chain stems from a study of OX40 agonist ivuxolimab in advanced cancers. The table came from immunoSEQ multiplex PCR; TCRdb's copy has only in-frame clones and leaves some out. The table has fewer than 80,000 clones, roughly 80% seen once; the top ten hold 1.6%. The germline gives CDR1 MDHEN, CDR2 SYDVKM. The CDR3 contains 16 residues. V gave up 3 bases and J gave up 2 bases, with 13 bases separating them. The chain recombines TRBV28 with TRBJ2-2; unclear D gene. The source was CD4+ or CD8+ T cells sorted from blood, collected in a trial of the OX40 agonist ivuxolimab. The TCR comes from an adult with an advanced solid tumor such as melanoma, head and neck, liver or kidney cancer. Here the CDR3 DNA reads TGTGCCAGCAGTTTTCGCAGACGTTCTAACACCGGGGAGCTGTTTTTT. Protein: CASSFRRRSNTGELFF. Using reference TRBV28 and TRBJ2-2 for the parts outside the CDR3, the full variable domain is DVKVTQSSRYLVKRTGEKVFLECVQDMDHENMFWYRQDPGLGLRLIYFSYDVKMKEKGDIPEGYSVSREKKERFSLILESASTNQTSMYLCASSFRRRSNTGELFFGEGSRLTVL.